Following are 20 T cell receptor beta chains from one sample sequenced in a study of cytomegalovirus exposure and HLA in healthy donors. Amplification used 60 Vbeta primers and 13 Jbeta primers. Repertoires were generated with immunoSEQ multiplex PCR, while TCRdb's copy carries only in-frame clones and drops some. The repertoire has about 160,000 clones, roughly 70% of them found once; the top ten carry approximately 3%. The sample comprised PBMCs. These receptor sequences come from a woman in her twenties or thirties in good health and CMV-seronegative.

A single count supports this clone. The chain couples TRBV28 to TRBJ1-2; no definite D call. The germline V gene has CDR1 MDHEN and CDR2 SYDVKM. This CDR3 region has 13 residues. Trimming shortened V by 6 bases and J by 8 bases, and 16 bases separated the two germline ends. The CDR3 DNA follows: TGTGCCAGCAGAGATACAGAAATCGAGGGCTACACCTTC. The encoded protein is CASRDTEIEGYTF.

The genes are TRBV27 and TRBJ2-3; 8 bases align to TRBD2. In germline, CDR1 is MNHEY, CDR2 SMNVEV (reference sequence). V shed 3 bases and J 0 bases; nucleotides not matched to a gene: 2. There are 15 residues in the CDR3. Here the CDR3 reads CASSLRGASTDTQYF. The CDR3 DNA reads as TGTGCCAGCAGTTTGCGGGGGGCTAGCACAGATACGCAGTATTTT.

This clone was observed a handful of times. The rearrangement joins TRBV2 to TRBJ2-1; 11 bases are a match to TRBD2. V lost 6 bases and J lost 9; bases outside the gene matches: 10. Germline assignment: CDR1 SNHLY and CDR2 FYNNEI. The CDR3 has 15 amino acids. The CDR3 sequence is CASSKLSGGALEQFF. The CDR3 DNA reads as TGTGCCAGCAGCAAACTTAGCGGGGGGGCCCTTGAGCAGTTCTTC.

This clone has just a few counts. The chain employs TRBV14 and TRBJ2-1; 9 bases agree with TRBD2. V gave up 5 bases and J gave up 4 bases; unmatched junction bases: 12. The germline V gene encodes CDR1 SGHDN and CDR2 FVKESK. The CDR3 totals 17 residues. CDR3 nucleotide sequence: TGTGCCAGCAGCACCCGACTAGCGGCACTAGGATACAATGAGCAGTTCTTC. This sequence encodes CASSTRLAALGYNEQFF. Based on the CDR3 plus reference TRBV14 and TRBJ2-1, the full variable domain is EAGVTQFPSHSVIEKGQTVTLRCDPISGHDNLYWYRRVMGKEIKFLLHFVKESKQDESGMPNNRFLAERTGGTYSTLKVQPAELEDSGVYFCASSTRLAALGYNEQFFGPGTRLTVL.

CDR3 coding DNA: TGTGCCAGCAGCATAGGAGCAGGGTTATACGAGCAGTACTTC. This gives the protein CASSIGAGLYEQYF. The chain joins TRBV14 to TRBJ2-7; D possibly corresponds to TRBD1 (5 bases). Germline V gene data show CDR1 as SGHDN and CDR2 as FVKESK. V was trimmed by 5 bases and J by 4 bases, leaving 15 bases between them. The CDR3 is 14 residues long.

This clone was observed a handful of times. The chain has TRBV2 and TRBJ2-5, with D unresolved. The CDR3 extends over 13 amino acids. V was shortened by 2 bases and J by 3 bases, with 7 bases between the two germline ends. Germline V gene data show CDR1 as SNHLY and CDR2 as FYNNEI. This CDR3 reads CASSEQRKETQYF. CDR3 coding DNA: TGTGCCAGCAGTGAACAGCGAAAAGAGACCCAGTACTTC.

This clone turned up a few times. V gene TRBV19 combines with J gene TRBJ1-1; D is perhaps TRBD1 (5 bases). Trimming stripped 3 bases from V and 4 bases from J, with 9 bases between. CDR1 LNHDA and CDR2 SQIVND come from the germline V gene (reference sequence). This CDR3 is 13 amino acids long. The CDR3 loop reads CASSIRGGTEAFF. The CDR3 region has the DNA TGTGCCAGTAGTATTCGCGGGGGCACTGAAGCTTTCTTT. Full variable domain (outside the CDR3, taken from reference TRBV19 and TRBJ1-1): DGGITQSPKYLFRKEGQNVTLSCEQNLNHDAMYWYRQDPGQGLRLIYYSQIVNDFQKGDIAEGYSVSREKKESFPLTVTSAQKNPTAFYLCASSIRGGTEAFFGQGTRLTVV.

This clone was counted between two and nine times. This chain connects TRBV9 to TRBJ2-3; 8 bases agree with TRBD2. Germline lookup yields CDR1 SGDLS and CDR2 YYNGEE. This CDR3 is built from 15 residues. The V gene end was trimmed by 5 bases and the J gene end by 3 bases; junction bases not matched to a gene: 8. The CDR3 DNA reads TGTGCCAGCAGGAGAGGGACTAGAGGAACAGATACGCAGTATTTT. Its protein is CASRRGTRGTDTQYF. The complete variable domain, with remaining parts taken from reference TRBV9 and TRBJ2-3, reads DSGVTQTPKHLITATGQRVTLRCSPRSGDLSVYWYQQSLDQGLQFLIQYYNGEERAKGNILERFSAQQFPDLHSELNLSSLELGDSALYFCASRRGTRGTDTQYFGPGTRLTVL.

In this sample, this clone turned up once. The chain is built from TRBV7-6 and TRBJ2-1; tentative D call: TRBD2 (5 bases). Germline V gene data show CDR1 as SGHVS and CDR2 as FNYEAQ. This CDR3 region has 13 residues. V lost 1 base and J lost 9, with 10 bases in between. The CDR3 spells CASSLDLASEQFF. CDR3 bases: TGTGCCAGCAGCTTAGATCTAGCATCTGAGCAGTTCTTC.

The V call is TRBV4-3, the J call TRBJ2-7, with TRBD2 matching over 16 bases. The CDR3 contains 17 residues. The J segment lost 8 bases and the V segment lost 1 base, leaving 8 bases of the junction unmatched. Germline-derived CDR1 and CDR2 are LGHNA and YSLEER. CDR3 sequence: CASSQVAGTSGGGKQYF. CDR3 nucleotides: TGCGCCAGCAGCCAAGTGGCTGGGACTAGCGGGGGGGGGAAGCAGTACTTC.

The chain combines TRBV27 with TRBJ2-7; maybe TRBD2 (6 bases). Germline loops: CDR1 MNHEY, CDR2 SMNVEV (reference sequence). The CDR3 is 15 amino acids. V dropped 3 bases and J dropped 2 bases, with 14 bases sitting between them. Here the CDR3 reads CASSFYSGSTYEQYF. DNA for the CDR3: TGTGCCAGCAGTTTTTATAGCGGTAGCACCTACGAGCAGTACTTC.

Note on this clone: Other DNA sequences in this sample translate to the same CDR3. The chain employs TRBV7-9 and TRBJ2-7; no clear D gene. The germline V gene has CDR1 SEHNR and CDR2 FQNEAQ (reference sequence). Trimming left V 5 bases short and J 4 bases short, with 6 bases between. This CDR3 has 11 residues. CDR3 sequence: CASSREYEQYF. The CDR3 DNA sequence: TGTGCCAGCAGCCGCGAGTACGAGCAGTACTTC.

The genes are TRBV7-6 and TRBJ1-1, with TRBD1 matching over 7 bases. The CDR3 totals 14 residues. Germline CDR1 is SGHVS and CDR2 is FNYEAQ. J gave up 3 bases and V 2 bases, and 3 bases lay outside the gene matches. CDR3 bases: TGTGCCAGCAGCTTACAGGGGGGAGACACTGAAGCTTTCTTT. This translates into CASSLQGGDTEAFF.

In regard to this clone: The identical CDR3 is also encoded by other nucleotide sequences in the sample. The chain has TRBV5-4 and TRBJ1-1; 10 nucleotides line up with TRBD1. Germline CDR1 is SGHNT and CDR2 is YYREEE (reference sequence). J lost 5 bases, V lost 4 bases, and 8 bases had no gene match. CDR3 length equals 15 residues. The CDR3 nucleotides read TGTGCCAGCAGCCCGTGGACAGGGGGAAGGACTGAAGCTTTCTTT. It is translated as CASSPWTGGRTEAFF.

The gene calls are TRBV28 and TRBJ2-3, with unresolved D. The CDR3 loop spans 16 amino acids. Germline V gene lookup returns CDR1 MDHEN and CDR2 SYDVKM. With 5 bases removed from V and 4 bases from J, the gap between germline ends came to 19 bases. CDR3 DNA: TGTGCCAGCAGTGCCCCGACTTCCCCCGGCCCAGATACGCAGTATTTT. Residues: CASSAPTSPGPDTQYF.

This sequence joins TRBV6-6 and TRBJ1-1; possibly TRBD1 for D (5 bases). The germline V and J ends were trimmed by 3 bases and 1 base, with 15 bases remaining between them. CDR1 MNHNY and CDR2 SVGAGI come from the germline V gene (reference sequence). The CDR3 runs to 16 residues. CDR3 amino acids: CASSYASRGPNTEAFF. CDR3 sequence (DNA): TGTGCCAGCAGTTATGCCTCGCGGGGCCCGAACACTGAAGCTTTCTTT.

The chain uses TRBV5-6 and TRBJ2-3; 7 positions agree with TRBD2. The CDR3 totals 17 residues. Germline lookup yields CDR1 SGHDT and CDR2 YYEEEE. V was pared by 4 bases and J by 4 bases, with 15 bases of the junction left unmatched. This CDR3 is CASSLYRDYVIADTQYF. For the CDR3, the DNA is TGTGCCAGCAGCCTGTACCGGGACTATGTAATCGCAGATACGCAGTATTTT.

The chain has TRBV10-2 and TRBJ2-1, with 9 nucleotides matching TRBD2. The CDR3 sequence is 15 residues long. Trimming at V came to 6 bases and at J to 7 bases, leaving 10 bases not matched to a gene. Per germline, CDR1 WSHSY and CDR2 SAAADI. The chain's CDR3 is CASRPGVAGENEQFF. The CDR3 DNA follows: TGCGCCAGCAGACCCGGGGTAGCGGGAGAGAATGAGCAGTTCTTC.

This clone was observed a few times. The gene calls are TRBV27 and TRBJ1-2; TRBD1 aligns across 12 bases. The V and J ends lost 5 bases and 8 bases, in that order; junction bases with no gene match: 9. CDR1 is MNHEY, CDR2 SMNVEV, per germline (reference sequence). The CDR3 totals 15 residues. CDR3 nucleotide sequence: TGTGCCAGCAGTCCCGAGGGGACAGGGGGCAAAGGCTACACCTTC. As protein: CASSPEGTGGKGYTF.

The genes are TRBV2 and TRBJ2-5, with 8 nucleotides matching TRBD1. The CDR3 has 13 residues. V dropped 8 bases and J dropped 5; count of bases not matched to a gene: 7. Per germline, CDR1 SNHLY and CDR2 FYNNEI. The CDR3, as DNA: TGTGCCAGCTCCGGGACAGGCCGGGAGACCCAGTACTTC. Translated, it gives CASSGTGRETQYF.